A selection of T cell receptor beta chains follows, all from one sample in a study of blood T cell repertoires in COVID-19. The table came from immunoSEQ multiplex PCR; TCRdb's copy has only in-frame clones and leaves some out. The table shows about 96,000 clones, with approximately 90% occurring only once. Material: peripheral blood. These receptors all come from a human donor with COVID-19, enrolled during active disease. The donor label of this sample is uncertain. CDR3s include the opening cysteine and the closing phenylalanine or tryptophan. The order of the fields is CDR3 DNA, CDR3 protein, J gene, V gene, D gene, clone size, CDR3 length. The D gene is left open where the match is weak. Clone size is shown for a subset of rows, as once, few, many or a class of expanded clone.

DNA: TGCGCCAGCAGCTTGGAGGCGCAGGGTAGGGACTATGGCTACACCTTC
CDR3: CASSLEAQGRDYGYTF
J: TRBJ1-2
V: TRBV5-1
D: .
size: .
length: 16

DNA: TGTGCCAGCAGCTTGGGACTGACGGGGAACTACGAGCAGTACTTC
CDR3: CASSLGLTGNYEQYF
J: TRBJ2-7
V: TRBV5-4
D: .
size: .
length: 15

DNA: TGTGCCAGCAGTCCGGACAGGGACACTGAAGCTTTCTTT
CDR3: CASSPDRDTEAFF
J: TRBJ1-1
V: TRBV12-3/TRBV12-4
D: TRBD1
size: .
length: 13

DNA: TGTGCCAGCAGTGACTCGACTCACGACCTCTCTGGAAACACCATATATTTT
CDR3: CASSDSTHDLSGNTIYF
J: TRBJ1-3
V: TRBV6-4
D: .
size: .
length: 17

DNA: TGTGCCAGTAGTACCTCTTTCGCTCTTACTCACTACAATGAGCAGTTCTTC
CDR3: CASSTSFALTHYNEQFF
J: TRBJ2-1
V: TRBV19
D: .
size: .
length: 17

DNA: TGCGCCAGCAGCTTGGGCTCAGCAGGCTACGAGCAGTACTTC
CDR3: CASSLGSAGYEQYF
J: TRBJ2-7
V: TRBV5-1
D: .
size: .
length: 14

DNA: TGTGCCAGCACTACCGGGCCAGGGGGAACTAATGAAAAACTGTTTTTT
CDR3: CASTTGPGGTNEKLFF
J: TRBJ1-4
V: TRBV2
D: TRBD1
size: .
length: 16

DNA: TGTGCCAGCAGTGAAAGGCTGGCAGGGAATCAGCCCCAGCATTTT
CDR3: CASSERLAGNQPQHF
J: TRBJ1-5
V: TRBV2
D: .
size: .
length: 15

DNA: TGTGCCAGCAGTTACTACCTGGGTGGCAACTATTACCAGCATTTT
CDR3: CASSYYLGGNYYQHF
J: TRBJ1-5
V: TRBV6-5
D: .
size: .
length: 15

DNA: TGTGCCAGCAGCTTCTTGGCAGGGGGCTTGGGAACCTACGAGCAGTACTTC
CDR3: CASSFLAGGLGTYEQYF
J: TRBJ2-7
V: TRBV7-6
D: TRBD1
size: .
length: 17

DNA: TGTGCCACCAGCACGGACAGGGGGTTACAGCCCCAGCATTTT
CDR3: CATSTDRGLQPQHF
J: TRBJ1-5
V: TRBV15
D: TRBD1
size: .
length: 14

DNA: TGCGCCAGCAACCAAGGGTCAGGGGAAGGTCAGCCCCAGCATTTT
CDR3: CASNQGSGEGQPQHF
J: TRBJ1-5
V: TRBV23-1
D: .
size: .
length: 15

DNA: TGTGCCAGCAGCCAACAGGGTACGTACGCTGAAGCTTTCTTT
CDR3: CASSQQGTYAEAFF
J: TRBJ1-1
V: TRBV3-1/TRBV3-2
D: .
size: .
length: 14

DNA: TGTGCCAGCAGCCCTCGGATTAGACAGGGCACAGATACGCAGTATTTT
CDR3: CASSPRIRQGTDTQYF
J: TRBJ2-3
V: TRBV7-9
D: .
size: .
length: 16

DNA: TGTGCCAGCAGAGCGGGACCCCCCTACGAGCAGTACTTC
CDR3: CASRAGPPYEQYF
J: TRBJ2-7
V: TRBV6-5
D: TRBD2
size: .
length: 13

DNA: TGTGCCAGTAGTATGGCTAGCGGGAGAGGGTTTGAGCAGTTCTTC
CDR3: CASSMASGRGFEQFF
J: TRBJ2-1
V: TRBV19
D: TRBD2
size: .
length: 15

DNA: TGTGCCAGCAGTTTACAGGGCAGCGAGCAGTACTTC
CDR3: CASSLQGSEQYF
J: TRBJ2-7
V: TRBV28
D: .
size: once
length: 12

DNA: TGCGCCAGCAGCTCCGGACAGGGGTCTGGCTACACCTTC
CDR3: CASSSGQGSGYTF
J: TRBJ1-2
V: TRBV10-2
D: TRBD1
size: .
length: 13

DNA: TGTGCCAGCTCACCTGGGACATCTAACCGCCCCGACGAGCAGTACTTC
CDR3: CASSPGTSNRPDEQYF
J: TRBJ2-7
V: TRBV18
D: .
size: once
length: 16

DNA: TGCGCCAGCAGAAAGGGGGCGGATTCCTACGAGCAGTACTTC
CDR3: CASRKGADSYEQYF
J: TRBJ2-7
V: TRBV23-1
D: TRBD1
size: once
length: 14

DNA: TGTGCCACCAGCAGAGATGGGAAAAGGGGCGGATCACCCCTCCACTTT
CDR3: CATSRDGKRGGSPLHF
J: TRBJ1-6
V: TRBV15
D: .
size: .
length: 16

DNA: TGTGCCAGCAGTCCATGGACAGCCGAGCAGTACTTC
CDR3: CASSPWTAEQYF
J: TRBJ2-7
V: TRBV12-3/TRBV12-4
D: .
size: .
length: 12

DNA: TGTGCCAGCACCCAGGACAGGGGGCGGCACGAGCAGTACTTC
CDR3: CASTQDRGRHEQYF
J: TRBJ2-7
V: TRBV6-5
D: TRBD1
size: .
length: 14

DNA: TGTGCCAGCAGCTTGGTACAGGGGGGAACAGATAGCAATCAGCCCCAGCATTTT
CDR3: CASSLVQGGTDSNQPQHF
J: TRBJ1-5
V: TRBV5-5
D: TRBD1
size: once
length: 18

DNA: TGTGCCAGCAGCTTGGATGGGCTAGCGGGTTACAATGAGCAGTTCTTC
CDR3: CASSLDGLAGYNEQFF
J: TRBJ2-1
V: TRBV5-4
D: TRBD2
size: .
length: 16

DNA: TGTGCCAGCAGCGGGCTGGGACAGGGAGGGACTGAAGCTTTCTTT
CDR3: CASSGLGQGGTEAFF
J: TRBJ1-1
V: TRBV4-2
D: TRBD1
size: .
length: 15

DNA: TGCGCCAGCAGCTTGGCCCTAGCGGGGGGGCTTCTCGAGCAGTACTTC
CDR3: CASSLALAGGLLEQYF
J: TRBJ2-7
V: TRBV5-1
D: TRBD2
size: .
length: 16

DNA: TGTGCCAGCAGCTCGGGACTAGTCCTGGAGACCCAGTACTTC
CDR3: CASSSGLVLETQYF
J: TRBJ2-5
V: TRBV7-2
D: TRBD2
size: once
length: 14

DNA: TGTGCCAGTAGTGAGGGGCGATGGCCCCGGACAGGTGGAGAGACCCAGTACTTC
CDR3: CASSEGRWPRTGGETQYF
J: TRBJ2-5
V: TRBV19
D: TRBD1
size: .
length: 18

DNA: TGTGCCAGCAGCCCTCGTGACCTCCGAGGTGAAAAACTGTTTTTT
CDR3: CASSPRDLRGEKLFF
J: TRBJ1-4
V: TRBV3-1/TRBV3-2
D: .
size: .
length: 15

DNA: TGTGCCAGCAGTGAACGGGGGTCAAACTATGGCTACACCTTC
CDR3: CASSERGSNYGYTF
J: TRBJ1-2
V: TRBV2
D: .
size: .
length: 14

DNA: TGTGCCAGCAGTAGAGGGTTCTCCTACGAGCAGTACTTC
CDR3: CASSRGFSYEQYF
J: TRBJ2-7
V: TRBV2
D: .
size: .
length: 13

DNA: TGTGCCAGCAGTTACTCGAGTGGGGCGCCCATGACTGAAGCTTTCTTT
CDR3: CASSYSSGAPMTEAFF
J: TRBJ1-1
V: TRBV6-5
D: .
size: .
length: 16

DNA: TGTGCCAGCAGTTACTCGACAGCGAGCTCTGGAAACACCATATATTTT
CDR3: CASSYSTASSGNTIYF
J: TRBJ1-3
V: TRBV6-6
D: .
size: .
length: 16

DNA: TGTGCCAGCAGCGACCACGAGCGGGGGGCTTACACAGATACGCAGTATTTT
CDR3: CASSDHERGAYTDTQYF
J: TRBJ2-3
V: TRBV13
D: TRBD2
size: .
length: 17

DNA: TGCAGCGTTGAACCTGGAAGGGGCGATACGCAGTATTTT
CDR3: CSVEPGRGDTQYF
J: TRBJ2-3
V: TRBV29-1
D: .
size: .
length: 13

DNA: TGTGCCAGTAATCCGACAGGGATGCACTATGGCTACACCTTC
CDR3: CASNPTGMHYGYTF
J: TRBJ1-2
V: TRBV19
D: TRBD1
size: .
length: 14

DNA: TGTGCCATCAGCGACCCAGGACGGGAGAACACTGAAGCTTTCTTT
CDR3: CAISDPGRENTEAFF
J: TRBJ1-1
V: TRBV10-3
D: .
size: .
length: 15

DNA: TGCGCCAGCAGCTTTACAGGAATAGACCCTTTTTTGAACACTGAAGCTTTCTTT
CDR3: CASSFTGIDPFLNTEAFF
J: TRBJ1-1
V: TRBV4-1
D: .
size: .
length: 18

DNA: TGTGCCAGCAGCCGTAAACAGGGGGCGCGGAACAATGAGCAGTTCTTC
CDR3: CASSRKQGARNNEQFF
J: TRBJ2-1
V: TRBV3-1/TRBV3-2
D: TRBD1
size: .
length: 16

DNA: TGTGCCAGCAGCTATGGGCGCGGGCGCACAGATACGCAGTATTTT
CDR3: CASSYGRGRTDTQYF
J: TRBJ2-3
V: TRBV11-3
D: .
size: .
length: 15

DNA: TGTGCCACCAGCGATCGATCCCAGGGAGGTGAGCAGTACTTC
CDR3: CATSDRSQGGEQYF
J: TRBJ2-7
V: TRBV15
D: .
size: .
length: 14